This section outlines one T cell receptor (beta chain) sequence together with its context. This entry belongs to a study of blood T cell repertoires in COVID-19. Germline CDR1 SNHLY, CDR2 FYNNEI. The CDR3 has 18 residues. After removal of 1 base from V and 0 bases from J, the junction contained 10 bases not matched to a gene. Original methodology: Amplification with reference gene primers provided the estimates of nucleated cell counts. Clones were sequenced by immunoSEQ multiplex PCR, and TCRdb holds only the in-frame ones, with some missing. D and trimming come from the DNA, and the V and J calls and clone size come from that table. The repertoire holds 200,000 to 250,000 clones, with about 84% as singletons.

Sequenced: peripheral blood. This receptor was identified in a human donor in a cohort sampled during active COVID-19. The J gene is TRBJ2-3, the V gene TRBV2, with 7 nucleotides matching TRBD2. CDR3 DNA: TGTGCCAGCAGTGAAGAGCCTAGCGGCAATCCTAGCACAGATACGCAGTATTTT. As protein: CASSEEPSGNPSTDTQYF.